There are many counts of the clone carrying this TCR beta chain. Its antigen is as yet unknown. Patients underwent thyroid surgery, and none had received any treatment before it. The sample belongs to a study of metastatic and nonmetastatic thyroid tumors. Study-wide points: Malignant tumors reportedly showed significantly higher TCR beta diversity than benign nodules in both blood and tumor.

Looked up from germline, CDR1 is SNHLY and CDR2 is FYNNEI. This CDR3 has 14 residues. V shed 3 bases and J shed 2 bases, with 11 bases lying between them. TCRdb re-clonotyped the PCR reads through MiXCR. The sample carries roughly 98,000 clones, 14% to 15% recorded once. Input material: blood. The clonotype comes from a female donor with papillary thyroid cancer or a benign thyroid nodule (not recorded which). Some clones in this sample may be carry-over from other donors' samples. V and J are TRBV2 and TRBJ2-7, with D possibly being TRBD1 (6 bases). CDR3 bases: TGTGCCAGCAGTGATGGCAGGGGTGCCTACGAGCAGTACTTC. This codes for CASSDGRGAYEQYF. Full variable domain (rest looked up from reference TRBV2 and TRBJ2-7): EPEVTQTPSHQVTQMGQEVILRCVPISNHLYFYWYRQILGQKVEFLVSFYNNEISEKSEIFDDQFSVERPDGSNFTLKIRSTKLEDSAMYFCASSDGRGAYEQYFGPGTRLTVT.